This TCR beta chain was observed in a study of blood T cell repertoires in COVID-19. Profiled with immunoSEQ multiplex PCR; TCRdb holds only in-frame clones, not every one. The sample shows fewer than 300,000 clones, over 75% of them seen only once. CDR1 and CDR2 from the germline V gene are SGDLS and YYNGEE. V was clipped by 3 bases and J by 4 bases; unmatched bases: 11. The CDR3 spans 16 residues. The material sequenced was PBMCs or T cells enriched from blood (not recorded which). The TCR was taken from a woman between 25 and 40 years old who had recovered from COVID-19. The chain is built from TRBV9 and TRBJ2-3, with TRBD2 matching over 7 bases. DNA for the CDR3: TGTGCCAGCAGCGGGGCTAGCGGCCACCCCTCAGATACGCAGTATTTT. The encoded protein is CASSGASGHPSDTQYF. The complete variable domain, with remaining parts taken from reference TRBV9 and TRBJ2-3, reads DSGVTQTPKHLITATGQRVTLRCSPRSGDLSVYWYQQSLDQGLQFLIQYYNGEERAKGNILERFSAQQFPDLHSELNLSSLELGDSALYFCASSGASGHPSDTQYFGPGTRLTVL.